This TCR beta chain was sequenced for a study of T cell changes during pregnancy in multiple sclerosis. Assay: immunoSEQ multiplex PCR; the TCRdb copy retains only in-frame clones and omits some. The data show fewer than 60,000 clones, with around 92% seen just once and approximately 0.64% held by the top ten. The TCR sequence derives from a female donor with multiple sclerosis, enrolled in a pregnancy study. Sequencing was performed on CD4+ T cells from peripheral blood mononuclear cells, taken after pregnancy.

CDR3 in DNA: TGTGCCAGCAGCTTAGAGACAGGGAAAGATGGCTACACCTTC. This translates into CASSLETGKDGYTF. The rearrangement uses TRBV7-2 and TRBJ1-2, with 7 bases lining up with TRBD1. The germline CDR1 and CDR2 sequences are SGHTA and FQGNSA. This CDR3 region has 14 residues. V was clipped by 1 base and J by 6 bases; unmatched bases: 5.